This T cell receptor (beta chain) was recorded in a study of T cell responses to AZD1222 COVID-19 vaccine. Broader study findings: Reports indicate that nearly half of spike-specific TCRs are directed at unmutated variant regions. Among AZD1222 vaccinees, only 5 to 7 were seropositive at baseline. Breadth and depth of Spike-specific TCRs rose after two AZD1222 doses. Spike-wide coverage was observed for vaccine-associated CD4 TCRs, with dominant responses at 160-218 and 743-854.

As for this clone: Its specificity is not known.

The protocol was immunoSEQ multiplex PCR, while the TCRdb copy is restricted to in-frame clones and leaves out a portion. The sample lists about 100,000 clones; 70% to 90% were seen once. Sequencing was performed on peripheral blood, taken on day 0 of AZD1222 vaccination. The TCR sequence derives from an adult in good health.

CDR3 residues: CASSFSQTDTQYF. The CDR3 coding sequence is TGTGCCAGCAGTTTTTCCCAAACAGATACGCAGTATTTT. The genes are TRBV12-3 or TRBV12-4 and TRBJ2-3; D is unclear. V shed 3 bases and J shed 3 bases, with 7 bases lying between them. The length of the CDR3 is 13 residues.